A selection of T cell receptor beta chains follows, all from one sample in a study of neurological immune-mediated disorders. TCRdb reprocessed the 5' RACE reads with MiXCR, giving one entry per CDR3 protein. The sample lists some 60,000 distinct CDR3 sequences; roughly 10% were seen once. Specimen: PBMCs. Receptors originate from a man aged 30-40 years in good health. The CDR3 runs from the conserved cysteine through the conserved F or W. Each record gives: V gene, J gene, D gene, clone size, CDR3 protein, CDR3 DNA. D genes are given only for firm matches. Not every row has a clone size; where given, it reads once, few, many or a size class.

TRBV7-2	TRBJ2-3	TRBD2	many	CASSRGLAGSTDTQYF	TGTGCCAGCAGCAGAGGACTAGCCGGTAGCACAGATACGCAGTATTTT
TRBV18	TRBJ2-5	-	few	CASSGDNRSGFGETQYF	TGTGCCAGCTCAGGGGACAACAGGTCGGGATTTGGAGAGACCCAGTACTTC
TRBV15	TRBJ2-6	-	medium-sized	CATSMEAYSGANVLTF	TGTGCCACCAGCATGGAGGCTTACTCTGGGGCCAACGTCCTGACTTTC
TRBV4-2	TRBJ2-4	TRBD2	-	CASSLSGRGAENIQYF	TGTGCCAGCAGCCTCAGCGGGAGAGGGGCGGAAAACATTCAGTACTTC
TRBV5-1	TRBJ2-1	TRBD2	many	CASTLREQTYNEQFF	TGCGCCAGCACCCTGCGGGAGCAGACATACAATGAGCAGTTCTTC
TRBV18	TRBJ2-7	-	few	CASSLTRAYEQYF	TGTGCCAGCTCACTCACACGGGCTTACGAGCAGTACTTC
TRBV5-1	TRBJ1-6	TRBD1	many	CASSLDRGRGNSPLHF	TGCGCCAGCAGCCTCGACAGGGGAAGAGGGAATTCACCCCTCCACTTT
TRBV10-3	TRBJ2-1	-	many	CAISEDSSYNEQFF	TGTGCCATCAGTGAGGACAGCTCCTACAATGAGCAGTTCTTC
TRBV7-8	TRBJ2-1	-	-	CASSSIFMAGYNEQFF	TGTGCCAGCAGCTCTATATTCATGGCGGGTTACAATGAGCAGTTCTTC
TRBV7-2	TRBJ2-1	TRBD2	many	CASSLVLAGVGEQFF	TGTGCCAGCAGCTTAGTACTAGCGGGAGTAGGTGAGCAGTTCTTC
TRBV4-3	TRBJ2-3	-	-	CASSQKPGTDTQYF	TGCGCCAGCAGCCAAAAGCCGGGCACAGATACGCAGTATTTT
TRBV12-3/TRBV12-4	TRBJ1-1	TRBD1	many	CASRPTGASTEAFF	TGTGCCAGCAGACCGACAGGGGCTAGCACTGAAGCTTTCTTT
TRBV5-1	TRBJ2-3	TRBD2	many	CASSLGPSGSGADTQYF	TGCGCCAGCAGCTTGGGCCCTAGCGGGAGTGGCGCAGATACGCAGTATTTT
TRBV2	TRBJ2-1	TRBD2	few	CASSSGLAGGYEQFF	TGTGCCAGCAGTAGCGGACTAGCGGGAGGGTATGAGCAGTTCTTC
TRBV28	TRBJ1-4	TRBD1	many	CASSGTGNEKLFF	TGTGCCAGCAGCGGGACAGGGAACGAAAAACTGTTTTTT
TRBV29-1	TRBJ1-5	TRBD1	many	CSVQQGVQQPQHF	TGCAGCGTACAGCAGGGGGTACAGCAGCCCCAGCATTTT
TRBV29-1	TRBJ2-5	-	many	CSVRGYQETQYF	TGCAGCGTCCGGGGGTACCAAGAGACCCAGTACTTC
TRBV5-5	TRBJ2-1	-	many	CASSRSDTNNEQFF	TGTGCCAGCAGCCGCTCGGACACAAACAATGAGCAGTTCTTC
TRBV7-2	TRBJ1-4	-	many	CASSLTARATNEKLFF	TGTGCCAGCAGCCTAACGGCAAGGGCAACTAATGAAAAACTGTTTTTT
TRBV5-1	TRBJ2-1	TRBD2	many	CASGKREPYNEQFF	TGCGCCAGCGGCAAGCGGGAACCCTACAATGAGCAGTTCTTC
TRBV10-3	TRBJ2-7	-	many	CAISDGTRPYEQYF	TGTGCCATCAGTGACGGGACAAGACCCTACGAGCAGTACTTC
TRBV9	TRBJ2-3	-	many	CASSPTYLSEDLTDTQYF	TGTGCCAGCAGCCCCACCTACCTTAGCGAGGACCTCACAGATACGCAGTATTTT
TRBV6-2/TRBV6-3	TRBJ2-3	TRBD1	many	CASNRDRVDDTQYF	TGTGCCAGCAATCGGGACAGGGTGGATGATACGCAGTATTTT
TRBV5-1	TRBJ2-1	TRBD2	-	CASSLASSGGNEQFF	TGCGCCAGCAGCTTAGCTAGCTCGGGGGGGAATGAGCAGTTCTTC
TRBV7-9	TRBJ2-1	-	many	CASSPVPTLPYNEQFF	TGTGCCAGCAGCCCGGTCCCTACCCTCCCGTACAATGAGCAGTTCTTC
TRBV7-2	TRBJ2-1	-	many	CASSAWGEINEQFF	TGTGCCAGCAGCGCCTGGGGTGAGATCAATGAGCAGTTCTTC
TRBV28	TRBJ1-5	TRBD1	many	CASSPYGQGGQPQHF	TGTGCCAGCAGTCCCTACGGACAGGGAGGACAGCCCCAGCATTTT
TRBV29-1	TRBJ2-5	-	few	CSVGETQYF	TGCAGCGTTGGGGAGACCCAGTACTTC
TRBV12-3/TRBV12-4	TRBJ2-7	TRBD1	many	CASSRGTGNEQYF	TGTGCCAGCAGCCGCGGGACAGGTAACGAGCAGTACTTC
TRBV5-1	TRBJ2-7	TRBD1	many	CASSSDRGFDEQYF	TGCGCCAGCAGCTCGGACAGGGGGTTCGACGAGCAGTACTTC
TRBV6-2/TRBV6-3	TRBJ1-5	-	many	CASSYSRRSDQPQHF	TGTGCCAGCAGTTACTCGAGGAGGTCAGATCAGCCCCAGCATTTT
TRBV20-1	TRBJ2-3	-	many	CSAPGPQRDTQYF	TGCAGTGCCCCAGGTCCTCAGAGAGATACGCAGTATTTT
TRBV20-1	TRBJ2-5	TRBD1	-	CSALDAGTGGRETQYF	TGCAGTGCTCTCGATGCCGGGACAGGGGGCAGAGAGACCCAGTACTTC
TRBV28	TRBJ2-3	TRBD2	many	CASSPEAGLAGAGSTDTQYF	TGTGCCAGCAGTCCCGAAGCCGGACTAGCGGGAGCAGGAAGCACAGATACGCAGTATTTT
TRBV2	TRBJ2-1	-	-	CARSDQGGEHFF	TGTGCCCGCAGTGATCAGGGGGGAGAGCATTTCTTC
TRBV12-3/TRBV12-4	TRBJ2-2	TRBD1	many	CASSDLEGALTGELFF	TGTGCCAGCAGCGATTTAGAGGGGGCGCTGACCGGGGAGCTGTTTTTT
TRBV28	TRBJ2-1	TRBD2	-	CDSSLAGEVNEQFF	TGTGACAGCAGTTTAGCGGGAGAAGTAAATGAGCAGTTCTTC
TRBV5-1	TRBJ2-7	TRBD2	many	CASSLTSGSSEQYF	TGCGCCAGCAGCTTGACTAGCGGGAGCTCCGAGCAGTACTTC
TRBV5-1	TRBJ2-7	TRBD2	many	CASSLDTSGILSYEQYF	TGCGCCAGCAGCTTGGATACTAGCGGGATCCTCTCCTACGAGCAGTACTTC
TRBV28	TRBJ2-7	-	once	CASRPKVLPSYEQYF	TGTGCCAGCAGGCCGAAAGTCCTTCCCTCCTACGAGCAGTACTTC
TRBV5-6	TRBJ2-5	-	many	CASSPVGQTQYF	TGTGCCAGCAGCCCCGTGGGTCAGACCCAGTACTTC
TRBV20-1	TRBJ2-7	TRBD2	many	CSASSGLNYEQYF	TGCAGTGCTAGTTCGGGACTAAACTACGAGCAGTACTTC
TRBV28	TRBJ2-7	-	many	CASLDRFEQYF	TGTGCCAGTTTAGACAGATTCGAGCAGTACTTC
TRBV5-1	TRBJ1-1	-	many	CASSFGGEAFF	TGCGCCAGCAGCTTCGGCGGTGAAGCTTTCTTT
TRBV27	TRBJ1-2	TRBD1	many	CASRPKLHRGPNYGYTF	TGTGCCAGCAGACCGAAACTACACAGGGGGCCTAACTATGGCTACACCTTC
TRBV7-2	TRBJ1-4	-	many	CASSLARTVNEKLFF	TGTGCCAGCAGCTTAGCGCGGACAGTTAATGAAAAACTGTTTTTT
TRBV20-1	TRBJ2-5	-	many	CSARGSRTQGTQYF	TGCAGTGCTAGAGGATCCCGGACTCAAGGGACCCAGTACTTC
TRBV28	TRBJ2-3	-	many	CASSFSKIIPTDTQYF	TGTGCCAGCAGTTTTTCAAAAATAATTCCCACAGATACGCAGTATTTT